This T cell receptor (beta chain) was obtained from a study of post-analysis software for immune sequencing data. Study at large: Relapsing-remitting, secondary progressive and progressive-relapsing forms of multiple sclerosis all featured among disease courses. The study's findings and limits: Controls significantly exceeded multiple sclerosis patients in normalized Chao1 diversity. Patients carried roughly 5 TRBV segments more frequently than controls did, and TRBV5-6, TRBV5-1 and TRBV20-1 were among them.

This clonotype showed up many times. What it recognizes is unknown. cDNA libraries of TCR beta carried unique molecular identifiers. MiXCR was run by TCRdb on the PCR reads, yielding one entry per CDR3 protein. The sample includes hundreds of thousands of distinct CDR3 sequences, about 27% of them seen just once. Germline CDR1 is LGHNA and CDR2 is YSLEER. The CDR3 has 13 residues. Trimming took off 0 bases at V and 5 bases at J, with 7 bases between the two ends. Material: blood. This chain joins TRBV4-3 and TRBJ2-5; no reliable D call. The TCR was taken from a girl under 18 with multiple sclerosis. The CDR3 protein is CASSQDHGETQYF. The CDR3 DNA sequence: TGCGCCAGCAGCCAAGATCATGGGGAGACCCAGTACTTC.